These 30 T cell receptor beta chains came from one sample sequenced in a study of T cells in Graves' hyperthyroidism and ophthalmopathy. RNA transcripts provided the source from which TCR beta CDR3 regions were amplified. HTBI primers were employed in a first-round RT-PCR of the TCR CDR3. A single record per CDR3 protein comes from TCRdb applying MiXCR to the multiplex PCR reads. The sample holds 250,000 to 300,000 distinct CDR3 sequences, 13% to 15% seen once. Sample: blood. Receptors were obtained from a middle-aged woman with Graves' hyperthyroidism that later progressed to Graves' ophthalmopathy.

This clonotype came up a few times. V gene TRBV5-6 combines with J gene TRBJ1-5; a possible D gene is TRBD1 (6 bases). With 2 bases removed from V and 4 bases from J, the gap between germline ends came to 10 bases. From germline, CDR1 is SGHDT and CDR2 YYEEEE. This CDR3 has 14 amino acids. The CDR3 sequence is CASSLRGGNQPQHF. For the CDR3, the DNA is TGTGCCAGCAGCTTAAGAGGGGGAAATCAGCCCCAGCATTTT.

This clonotype has a count of ten or more. The J gene is TRBJ2-2, the V gene TRBV6-1; D could derive from TRBD1 or TRBD2 (6 bases each). Germline V CDR1 and CDR2: MNHNS, SASEGT. The V end lost 0 bases, the J end lost 5 bases, and 13 bases lay between the germline ends. CDR3 length: 16 residues. The CDR3 reads CASSEAGQGRTGELFF. CDR3 DNA: TGTGCCAGCAGTGAAGCCGGGCAGGGGAGGACCGGGGAGCTGTTTTTT.

CDR3 region: CASTPGQGNEKLFF. The DNA for the CDR3 is TGTGCCAGCACCCCGGGACAGGGGAATGAAAAACTGTTTTTT. This chain joins TRBV9 and TRBJ1-4, with 10 nucleotides matching TRBD1. This CDR3 is built from 14 residues. Per the germline V gene, CDR1 is SGDLS and CDR2 is YYNGEE. The J segment lost 5 bases and the V segment lost 6 bases, leaving 4 bases of the junction unmatched.

The chain combines TRBV5-1 with TRBJ2-1; unclear D gene. The CDR3 consists of 16 residues. The germline V gene has CDR1 SGHRS and CDR2 YFSETQ. V lost 0 bases, J lost 0 bases, and 10 bases lay in between. The DNA of the CDR3 is TGCGCCAGCAGCTTGGCGCTAGTGGGCTCCTACAATGAGCAGTTCTTC. Translating it yields CASSLALVGSYNEQFF.

This clonotype was found many times. The chain carries TRBV7-8 and TRBJ2-2; D might be TRBD2 (5 bases). The CDR3 extends over 15 amino acids. With 5 bases removed from V and 0 bases from J, the gap between germline ends came to 10 bases. Per germline, CDR1 SGHVS and CDR2 FQNEAQ. The CDR3 DNA reads as TGTGCCAGCAGCCGTGGACTCTCGAACACCGGGGAGCTGTTTTTT. Translating gives CASSRGLSNTGELFF.

This clonotype occurred many times. V gene TRBV5-6 combines with J gene TRBJ2-3, with D perhaps being TRBD1 or TRBD2 (5 bases each). The CDR3 has 17 residues. The V end lost 1 base, the J end lost 6 bases, and 21 bases lay between the germline ends. Germline CDR1 and CDR2: SGHDT and YYEEEE. CDR3 sequence: CASSLPSTATIGDTQYF. CDR3 in DNA: TGTGCCAGCAGCTTGCCCTCGACAGCGACTATCGGGGATACGCAGTATTTT. Together with reference TRBV5-6 and TRBJ2-3, the CDR3 gives the full variable domain: DAGVTQSPTHLIKTRGQQVTLRCSPKSGHDTVSWYQQALGQGPQFIFQYYEEEERQRGNFPDRFSGHQFPNYSSELNVNALLLGDSALYLCASSLPSTATIGDTQYFGPGTRLTVL.

This sequence joins TRBV7-3 and TRBJ2-1; possibly TRBD2 for D (5 bases). The ends were cut back, 1 base at V and 10 bases at J, with 17 bases in the middle. CDR3 size: 15 residues. The germline gives CDR1 SGHTA, CDR2 FQGTGA. The DNA for the CDR3 is TGTGCCAGCAGCTTAATTAGGACTGGCTCCCCCGAGCAGTTCTTC. Translating gives CASSLIRTGSPEQFF.

This clonotype was observed at least ten times. The gene calls are TRBV27 and TRBJ2-1, with 7 bases that match TRBD2. V shed 3 bases, J shed 5 bases, and the junction held 4 bases outside the gene matches. The CDR3 covers 14 residues. Looked up from germline, CDR1 is MNHEY and CDR2 is SMNVEV (reference sequence). The CDR3 DNA follows: TGTGCCAGCAGTTTCGCTAGCGGCGACAATGAGCAGTTCTTC. Amino acid sequence: CASSFASGDNEQFF.

In its sample, this clonotype was seen a few times. V usage is TRBV6-1 and J usage is TRBJ1-1; perhaps TRBD1 as D (6 bases). Germline CDR1 is MNHNS and CDR2 is SASEGT. The CDR3 is 14 residues long. The germline V and J ends were trimmed by 6 bases and 0 bases, with 11 bases remaining between them. This chain's CDR3 is CASRKQGMNTEAFF. CDR3 DNA sequence: TGTGCCAGCAGAAAACAGGGCATGAACACTGAAGCTTTCTTT.

Turning to this clonotype: A much larger clone is a single base away; this may be a read error. The chain links TRBV20-1 to TRBJ1-5, with D perhaps matching TRBD1 (5 bases). The CDR3 loop spans 13 amino acids. The germline CDR1 and CDR2 sequences are DFQATT and SNEGSKA (reference sequence). In DNA form, the CDR3 reads TGCAGTGCTAGTCAGGGTTTCAATCGGCCCCAGCATTTT. Amino acid sequence: CSASQGFNRPQHF.

This clonotype was detected many times. V is TRBV27 and J is TRBJ1-5; 9 nucleotides line up with TRBD1. V lost 5 bases and J lost 6; bases outside the gene matches: 8. CDR1 and CDR2 from the germline V gene are MNHEY and SMNVEV (reference sequence). The CDR3 contains 15 residues. CDR3 amino acids: CASSPRTGVLQPQHF. In nucleotides, the CDR3 is TGTGCCAGCAGTCCCCGGACAGGGGTTCTTCAGCCCCAGCATTTT.

This clonotype was counted ten times or more. This chain uses TRBV28 with TRBJ1-1; maybe TRBD1 (5 bases). The CDR3 runs to 14 residues. V was clipped by 6 bases and J by 0 bases, with 11 bases between them. Germline V CDR1 and CDR2: MDHEN, SYDVKM. Here the CDR3 DNA reads TGTGCCAGCAGCTCGGGGCTTCTGAACACTGAAGCTTTCTTT. It translates to CASSSGLLNTEAFF.

Only a few counts were recorded for this clonotype. A junction end diverges from the germline sequence, so it may reflect a read error. J is TRBJ2-1 and V is TRBV7-6; D is unresolved. Looked up from germline, CDR1 is SGHVS and CDR2 is FNYEAQ. The CDR3 contains 13 residues. The CDR3 DNA is TGTGCCAGCAGCCCCCCCCTTTACAATGGGCAGTTCTTC. Amino acid sequence: CASSPPLYNGQFF.

The table lists this clonotype with many counts. The rearrangement links TRBV10-3 to TRBJ1-2; D gene unclear. With 4 bases removed from V and 3 bases from J, the gap between germline ends came to 9 bases. Germline assignment: CDR1 ENHRY and CDR2 SYGVKD. CDR3 size: 13 residues. CDR3 coding DNA: TGTGCCATCAGTGCTGGGATAGACTATGGCTACACCTTC. Protein: CAISAGIDYGYTF.

This clonotype was counted a few times. This sequence joins TRBV3-1 and TRBJ1-2; D gene unclear. This CDR3 has 14 residues. Per the germline V gene, CDR1 is LGHDT and CDR2 is YNNKEL (reference sequence). V dropped 4 bases and J dropped 4 bases, with 13 bases sitting between them. In DNA form, the CDR3 reads TGTGCCAGCAGCCCAGATCTATGGGCCTATGGCTACACCTTC. It encodes CASSPDLWAYGYTF. Variable domain in full (rest from reference TRBV3-1 and TRBJ1-2): DTAVSQTPKYLVTQMGNDKSIKCEQNLGHDTMYWYKQDSKKFLKIMFSYNNKELIINETVPNRFSPKSPDKAHLNLHINSLELGDSAVYFCASSPDLWAYGYTFGSGTRLTVV.

This clonotype was observed at least ten times. The chain links TRBV5-1 to TRBJ2-7; the D gene is possibly TRBD1 (5 bases). This CDR3 has 13 residues. The germline V gene encodes CDR1 SGHRS and CDR2 YFSETQ. The germline V and J ends were trimmed by 2 bases and 6 bases, with 12 bases remaining between them. The CDR3, as DNA: TGCGCCAGCAGCTTAGCAGGGAACCTCGAGCAGTACTTC. Amino acid sequence: CASSLAGNLEQYF.

This clonotype was picked up a small number of times. Given a much more abundant clone one base away, this may be a read error. This chain links TRBV15 with TRBJ2-7; D not resolved. There are 14 residues in the CDR3. The V gene lost 2 bases and the J gene lost 0 bases, with 8 bases spanning the gap. Germline CDR1 and CDR2: LNHNV and YYDKDF (reference sequence). The CDR3 region is CATSRSVGSYEQYF. CDR3 nucleotide sequence: TGTGCCACCAGCAGATCGGTGGGCTCCTACGAGCAGTACTTC.

This clonotype was picked up many times. The rearrangement links TRBV28 to TRBJ2-7; TRBD1 might be the D (6 bases). Germline loops: CDR1 MDHEN, CDR2 SYDVKM. Trimming left V 4 bases short and J 0 bases short, with 10 bases between. The CDR3 spans 14 residues. The CDR3 is CASSSGVFSYEQYF. CDR3 in DNA: TGTGCCAGCAGTTCAGGGGTTTTCTCCTACGAGCAGTACTTC.

This clonotype came up many times. The gene calls are TRBV20-1 and TRBJ2-5; no clear D gene. This CDR3 comprises 13 residues. Per the germline V gene, CDR1 is DFQATT and CDR2 is SNEGSKA (reference sequence). V lost 0 bases to trimming and J lost 2 bases, with 7 bases between them. CDR3 region: CSARDPIQETQYF. CDR3 bases: TGCAGTGCTAGAGACCCGATACAAGAGACCCAGTACTTC.

This clonotype showed up many times. The chain combines TRBV28 with TRBJ2-2; 16 positions match TRBD2. The CDR3 has 17 residues. Unmatched junction bases numbered 6, after V lost 7 bases and J lost 4 bases. Germline assignment: CDR1 MDHEN and CDR2 SYDVKM. The CDR3 here is CASTWGLAGGSTGELFF. CDR3 DNA sequence: TGTGCCAGCACGTGGGGACTAGCGGGAGGGAGCACCGGGGAGCTGTTTTTT.

Comment on this clonotype: Germline is not matched at one junction end, which may reflect a read error. This rearrangement joins TRBV20-1 to TRBJ2-1, with 11 bases fitting TRBD2. The CDR3 sequence is 14 residues long. Looked up from germline, CDR1 is DFQATT and CDR2 is SNEGSKA (reference sequence). CDR3 in DNA: TGCAGTGCCAAGACTAGCGGGATAAGATATGAACAGTTCTTC. Its protein is CSAKTSGIRYEQFF.

This clonotype was counted ten times or more. This chain connects TRBV27 to TRBJ1-4, with D perhaps TRBD1 (5 bases). V lost 0 bases and J 7 bases, leaving 15 bases between the germline ends. CDR3 length: 16 amino acids. CDR1 and CDR2 from the germline V gene are MNHEY and SMNVEV (reference sequence). CDR3 residues: CASSLSYRPRGEKLFF. The DNA of the CDR3 is TGTGCCAGCAGTTTATCGTACAGGCCAAGGGGTGAAAAACTGTTTTTT.

The chain recombines TRBV7-2 with TRBJ2-3; unclear D gene. The V end was cut by 3 bases, the J end by 4 bases, with 11 bases between. The germline gives CDR1 SGHTA, CDR2 FQGNSA. The CDR3 loop spans 14 amino acids. The CDR3 here is CASSFFADSDTQYF. CDR3 coding DNA: TGTGCCAGCAGCTTTTTTGCAGACTCAGATACGCAGTATTTT.

This clonotype was recorded many times. The chain has TRBV4-1 and TRBJ1-3; D perhaps matches TRBD1 (5 bases). The CDR3 contains 16 residues. Germline assignment: CDR1 MGHRA and CDR2 YSYEKL. Trimming removed 0 bases at V and 4 bases at J, with 13 bases between. The CDR3 spells CASSQESGAEGNTIYF. The CDR3 bases are TGCGCCAGCAGCCAAGAATCCGGGGCCGAAGGAAACACCATATATTTT.

This chain joins TRBV20-1 and TRBJ2-3; D not certain. The CDR3 sequence is 15 residues long. Per germline, CDR1 DFQATT and CDR2 SNEGSKA (reference sequence). Trimming removed 5 bases from V and 5 bases from J, with 20 bases in between. The CDR3 region is CSARPLGAGVDTQYF. The DNA for the CDR3 is TGCAGTGCTCGCCCCCTTGGTGCAGGCGTAGATACGCAGTATTTT.

This clonotype was recorded at least ten times. This chain uses TRBV10-3 with TRBJ1-5; D is perhaps TRBD1 (5 bases). V lost 1 base, J lost 2 bases, and 9 bases lay in between. Germline V lookup: CDR1 ENHRY, CDR2 SYGVKD. The CDR3 runs to 15 residues. The CDR3 DNA sequence: TGTGCCATCAGTGAGTTGGGGGGAGGCAATCAGCCCCAGCATTTT. Translated: CAISELGGGNQPQHF.

This clonotype has a count of ten or more. The chain recombines TRBV6-5 with TRBJ1-6; D call uncertain. This CDR3 comprises 17 residues. Germline CDR1 MNHEY, CDR2 SVGAGI. V lost 1 base, J lost 0 bases, and 10 bases lay in between. The CDR3 bases are TGTGCCAGCAGTTACTTAGCGCAAGGCTCCTATAATTCACCCCTCCACTTT. Its translation is CASSYLAQGSYNSPLHF.

Many counts were recorded for this clonotype. The chain uses TRBV4-2 and TRBJ2-5, with TRBD2 matching 9 bases. This CDR3 is 16 amino acids long. With 0 bases clipped from V and 13 bases from J, the junction kept 15 bases outside the gene matches. Germline CDR1 is LGHNA and CDR2 is YNFKEQ. CDR3 protein: CASSQDGTSGLMSRYF. The CDR3 bases are TGTGCCAGCAGCCAAGATGGTACTAGCGGGCTTATGTCTCGGTACTTC.

The chain carries TRBV7-2 and TRBJ1-5; no clear D. The CDR3 sequence is 13 residues long. Germline V lookup: CDR1 SGHTA, CDR2 FQGNSA. The V end was cut by 1 base, the J end by 5 bases, with 6 bases between. The CDR3 loop is CASSLDGYQPQHF. CDR3 DNA sequence: TGTGCCAGCAGCTTAGACGGTTATCAGCCCCAGCATTTT.

The CDR3 loop reads CASSLVQGRPQHF. The CDR3 DNA reads TGTGCCAGCAGCTTAGTCCAGGGACGGCCCCAGCATTTT. This chain joins TRBV11-2 and TRBJ1-5; possibly TRBD1 for D (5 bases). Trimming cost V 1 base and J 9 bases, with 10 bases left between them. This CDR3 is 13 amino acids long. Germline V gene lookup returns CDR1 SGHAT and CDR2 FQNNGV.